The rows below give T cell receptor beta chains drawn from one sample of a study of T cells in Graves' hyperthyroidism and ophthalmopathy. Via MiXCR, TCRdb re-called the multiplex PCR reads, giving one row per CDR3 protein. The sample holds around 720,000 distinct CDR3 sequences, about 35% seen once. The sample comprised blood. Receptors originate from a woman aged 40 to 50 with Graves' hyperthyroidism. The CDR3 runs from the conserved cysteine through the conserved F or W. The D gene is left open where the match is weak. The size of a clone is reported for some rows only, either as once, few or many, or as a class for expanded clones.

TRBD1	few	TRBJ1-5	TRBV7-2	TGTGCCAGCAGCCTGACAGGGGCCACTTTTCAGCCCCAGCATTTT	CASSLTGATFQPQHF
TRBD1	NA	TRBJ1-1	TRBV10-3	TGTGCCATCAGTGATTCCGGGACAGGGGCCACTGAAGCTTTCTTT	CAISDSGTGATEAFF
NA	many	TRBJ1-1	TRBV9	TGTGCCAGCAGCGAGACGGGGAACACTGAAGCTTTCTTT	CASSETGNTEAFF
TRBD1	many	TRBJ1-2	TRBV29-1	TGCAGCGTTGAAGGTTCTTCGGGACAGGGATGCACCTTC	CSVEGSSGQGCTF
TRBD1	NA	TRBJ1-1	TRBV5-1	TGCGCCAGCAGCCCAGGCGGGACAGGGAATTTCGCTGAAGCTTTCTTT	CASSPGGTGNFAEAFF
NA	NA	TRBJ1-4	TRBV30	TGTGCCTGGAGCCCTAGAGCTAATGAAAAACTGTTTTTT	CAWSPRANEKLFF
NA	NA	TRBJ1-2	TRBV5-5	TGTGCCAGCAGCTTGCCAGGGGTCAACTATGGCTACACCTTC	CASSLPGVNYGYTF
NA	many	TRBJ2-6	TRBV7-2	TGTGCCAGCAGCATCTTTAGGCCCGTCGGGGCCGGGGCCAACGTCCTGACTTTC	CASSIFRPVGAGANVLTF
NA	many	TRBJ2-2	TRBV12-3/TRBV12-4	TGTGCCAGCAAGGCGAACACCGGGGAGCTGTTTTTT	CASKANTGELFF
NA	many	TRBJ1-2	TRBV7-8	TGTGCCAGCAGCTTATTTTCAGGGGTTGTACGTGGCTACACCTTC	CASSLFSGVVRGYTF
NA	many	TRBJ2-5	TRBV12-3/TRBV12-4	TGTGCCAGCAGCTTAGCTAGCAGTGAGACCCAGTACTTC	CASSLASSETQYF
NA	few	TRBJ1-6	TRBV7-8	TGTGCCAGCAGCTTATTGTCGAAGAATTCACCCCTCCACTTT	CASSLLSKNSPLHF
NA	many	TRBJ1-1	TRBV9	TGTGCCAGCAGCGGGGGGCACGCCTACACTGAAGCTTTCTTT	CASSGGHAYTEAFF
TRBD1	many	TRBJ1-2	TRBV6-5	TGTGCCAGCAGCTGGACAGGGGGTGGCGGCTACACCTTC	CASSWTGGGGYTF
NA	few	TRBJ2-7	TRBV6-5	TGTGCCAGCAGTCCAAACAGGGCCTCCTACGAGCAGTACTTC	CASSPNRASYEQYF
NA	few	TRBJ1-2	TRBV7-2	TGCGCCAGCAGCCAAGATCATCGGGACAACTATGGCTACACCTTC	CASSQDHRDNYGYTF
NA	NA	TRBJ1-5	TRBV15	TGTGCCACCAGCAGAGTTGGCCTGAGGGGAATGGGTCAGCCCCAGCATTTT	CATSRVGLRGMGQPQHF
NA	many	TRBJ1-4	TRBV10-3	TGTGCCATCAGTGAGTCGGCAGGGTTTGAAAAACTGTTTTTT	CAISESAGFEKLFF
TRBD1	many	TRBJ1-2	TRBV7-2	TGTGCCAGCAGCCCACGGACAGGGGAAAATGGCTACACCTTC	CASSPRTGENGYTF
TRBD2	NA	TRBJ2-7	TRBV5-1	TGCGCCAGCAGCCCATGGCCCGCGGGAGGGCCCCACGAGCAGTACTTC	CASSPWPAGGPHEQYF
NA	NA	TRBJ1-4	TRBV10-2	TGCGCCAGCAGTCTTCAACAGGTCCCTAATGAAAAACTGTTTTTT	CASSLQQVPNEKLFF
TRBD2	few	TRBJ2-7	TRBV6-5	TGTGCCAGCCAGAGACTAGCGTTAGGCGAGCAGTACTTC	CASQRLALGEQYF
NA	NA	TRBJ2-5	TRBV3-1	TGTGCCAGCAGCCAAGACAGGTCAGAGACCCAGTACTTC	CASSQDRSETQYF
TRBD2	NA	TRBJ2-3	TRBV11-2	TGTGCCAGCAGCTTAGTTCCAGCGGGGGGGATTGATACGCAGTATTTT	CASSLVPAGGIDTQYF
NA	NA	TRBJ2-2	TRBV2	TGTGCCAGCAGTTCCCCCGAAGCTATCGGCGGGGAGCTGTTTTTT	CASSSPEAIGGELFF
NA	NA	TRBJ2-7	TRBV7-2	TGCGCCAGCAGCCAAGTTCCGGGGACGTCGCCCCTTTACGAGCAGTACTTC	CASSQVPGTSPLYEQYF